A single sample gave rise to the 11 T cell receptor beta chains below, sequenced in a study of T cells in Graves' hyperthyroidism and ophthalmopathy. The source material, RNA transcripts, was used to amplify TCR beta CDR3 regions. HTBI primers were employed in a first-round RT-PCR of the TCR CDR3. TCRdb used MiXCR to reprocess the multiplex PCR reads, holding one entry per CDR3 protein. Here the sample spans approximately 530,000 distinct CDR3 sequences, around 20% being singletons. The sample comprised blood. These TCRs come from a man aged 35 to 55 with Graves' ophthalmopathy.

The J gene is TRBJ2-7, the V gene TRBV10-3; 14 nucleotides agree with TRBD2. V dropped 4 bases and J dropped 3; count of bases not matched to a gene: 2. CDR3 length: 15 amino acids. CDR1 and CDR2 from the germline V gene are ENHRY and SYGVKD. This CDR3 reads CAISGGTSGGYEQYF. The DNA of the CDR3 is TGTGCCATCAGTGGCGGGACTAGCGGGGGCTACGAGCAGTACTTC.

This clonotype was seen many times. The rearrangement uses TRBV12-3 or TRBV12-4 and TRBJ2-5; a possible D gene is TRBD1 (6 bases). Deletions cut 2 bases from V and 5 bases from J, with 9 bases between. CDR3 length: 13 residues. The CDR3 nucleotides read TGTGCCAGCAGTTTACAGGGGTGGGAGACCCAGTACTTC. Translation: CASSLQGWETQYF.

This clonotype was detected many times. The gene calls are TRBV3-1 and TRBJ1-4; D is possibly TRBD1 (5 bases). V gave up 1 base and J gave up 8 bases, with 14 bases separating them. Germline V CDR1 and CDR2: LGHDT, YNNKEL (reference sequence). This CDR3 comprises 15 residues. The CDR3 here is CASSQVGQVGEKLFF. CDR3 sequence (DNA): TGTGCCAGCAGCCAAGTGGGGCAGGTTGGCGAAAAACTGTTTTTT.

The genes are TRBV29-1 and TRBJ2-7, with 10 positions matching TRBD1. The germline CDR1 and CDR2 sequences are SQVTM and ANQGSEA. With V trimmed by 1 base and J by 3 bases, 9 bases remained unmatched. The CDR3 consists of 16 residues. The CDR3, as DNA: TGCAGCGTTGAAGTTCTCGGGACAGGGGATGGCTACGAGCAGTACTTC. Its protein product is CSVEVLGTGDGYEQYF.

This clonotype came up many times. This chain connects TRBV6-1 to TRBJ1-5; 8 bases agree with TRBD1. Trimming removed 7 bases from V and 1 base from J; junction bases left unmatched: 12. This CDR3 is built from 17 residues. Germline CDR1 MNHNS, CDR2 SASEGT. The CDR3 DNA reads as TGTGCCAGCACCCCTTCTGCAGGGGGCCTGAGCAATCAGCCCCAGCATTTT. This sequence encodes CASTPSAGGLSNQPQHF.

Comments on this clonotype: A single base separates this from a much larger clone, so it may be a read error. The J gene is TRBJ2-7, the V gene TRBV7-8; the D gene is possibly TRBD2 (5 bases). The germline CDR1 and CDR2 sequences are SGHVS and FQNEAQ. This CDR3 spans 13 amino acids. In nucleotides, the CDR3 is TGTGCCAGCAGCTTAGTGGTCGGGTGGGAGCAGCACTTC. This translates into CASSLVVGWEQHF.

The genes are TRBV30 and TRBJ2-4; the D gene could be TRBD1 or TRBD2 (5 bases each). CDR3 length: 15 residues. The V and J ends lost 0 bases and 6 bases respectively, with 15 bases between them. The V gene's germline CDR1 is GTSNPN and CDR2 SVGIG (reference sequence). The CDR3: CAWSVSRLRGNIQYF. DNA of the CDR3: TGTGCCTGGAGTGTATCTCGTCTGAGGGGAAACATTCAGTACTTC.

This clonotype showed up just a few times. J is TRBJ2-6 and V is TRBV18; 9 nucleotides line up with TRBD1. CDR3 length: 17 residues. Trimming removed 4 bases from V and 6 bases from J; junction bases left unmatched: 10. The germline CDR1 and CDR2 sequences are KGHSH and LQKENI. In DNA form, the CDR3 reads TGTGCCAGCTCACGATCTCAACAGGGGGCAGAGGCCAACGTCCTGACTTTC. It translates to CASSRSQQGAEANVLTF.

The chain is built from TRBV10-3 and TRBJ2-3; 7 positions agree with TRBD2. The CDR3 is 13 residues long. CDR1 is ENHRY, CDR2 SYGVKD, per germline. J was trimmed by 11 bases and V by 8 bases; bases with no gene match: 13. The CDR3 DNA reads TGTGCCATCCCGGGCGGGAGAGGTGGGGAGCAGTATTTT. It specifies CAIPGGRGGEQYF.

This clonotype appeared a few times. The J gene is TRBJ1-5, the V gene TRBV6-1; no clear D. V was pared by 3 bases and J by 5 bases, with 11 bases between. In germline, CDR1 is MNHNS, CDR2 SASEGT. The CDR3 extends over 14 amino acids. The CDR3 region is CASSDDGIYQPQHF. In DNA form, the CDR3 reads TGTGCCAGCAGTGATGACGGCATCTATCAGCCCCAGCATTTT.

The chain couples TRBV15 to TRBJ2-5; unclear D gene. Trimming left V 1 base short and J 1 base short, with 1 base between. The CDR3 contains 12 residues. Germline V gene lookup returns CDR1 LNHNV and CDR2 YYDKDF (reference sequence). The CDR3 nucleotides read TGTGCCACCAGCAGAGGCCAAGAGACCCAGTACTTC. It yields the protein CATSRGQETQYF.